One TCR beta chain is described in this entry. This CDR3 has 16 amino acids. The germline CDR1 and CDR2 sequences are LGHNA and YNFKEQ. The junction had 5 bases not matched to a gene; V was cut back by 0 bases and J by 6 bases. This sample is part of a study of blood T cell repertoires in COVID-19. Overall study: T cells, B-cell-depleted T cells, or PBMCs provided the cDNA or gDNA that served as material.

Per the original methods: Estimated nucleated cell counts came from reference gene primer amplification. Some clones are missing from TCRdb's copy, which holds only in-frame ones; the method was immunoSEQ multiplex PCR. The V and J calls and the clone size are those of that table, but D and trimming were determined from the DNA. The top ten clones hold 1.1% of a sample with fewer than 200,000 clones, around 83% of them seen once. This receptor was obtained from a man aged 40-55 years with acute or convalescent COVID-19. The specimen sequenced was peripheral blood. The chain couples TRBV4-2 to TRBJ2-3, with 11 bases that match TRBD2. DNA for the CDR3: TGTGCCAGCAGCCAAGAGAAACTAGCGGGGGTGGATACGCAGTATTTT. Protein: CASSQEKLAGVDTQYF.